This record concerns one TCR beta chain sequence. Its cognate antigen is unknown. This sample was included in a study of OX40 agonist ivuxolimab in advanced cancers. Study-level information: The diagnoses of dose-escalation patients were hepatocellular carcinoma, melanoma, renal cell or head and neck cancer. Study-wide results and caveats: The CD4+ and CD8+ T cells in the blood had expanded clonally by week 6 at 0.1 to 3.0 mg/kg.

CDR1 and CDR2 (germline): LNHDA, SQIVND (reference sequence). With V trimmed by 1 base and J by 0 bases, 3 bases remained unmatched. The CDR3 has 17 amino acids. This table comes from immunoSEQ multiplex PCR, and its TCRdb copy is limited to in-frame clones, with some not included. The sample gives around 57,000 clones, about four fifths of which show up once; approximately 0.49% is in the top ten. The TCR comes from an adult with an advanced solid tumor such as melanoma, head and neck, liver or kidney cancer. This sequence joins TRBV19 and TRBJ2-6; 7 bases align to TRBD2. Sequenced here: CD4+ or CD8+ T cells sorted from blood, sampled in a trial of the OX40 agonist ivuxolimab. The CDR3 sequence is CASSIVSGNSGANVLTF. The CDR3, as DNA: TGTGCCAGTAGTATAGTAAGCGGGAACTCTGGGGCCAACGTCCTGACTTTC.